One and the same sample provided the 9 T cell receptor beta chains below, sequenced in a study of blood T cell repertoires in COVID-19. Generated by immunoSEQ multiplex PCR, the TCRdb table keeps only in-frame clones and is missing some. The sample yields tens of thousands of clones, around 80% seen once. Input material: peripheral blood. These receptors came from a man aged 55 to 70 with active or convalescent COVID-19.

For the CDR3, the DNA is TGTGCCAGCAGTTGGGGGGGCGGGGATGGCTACACCTTC. This gives the protein CASSWGGGDGYTF. The chain carries TRBV6-5 and TRBJ1-2; a weak D match, TRBD1 (6 bases). This CDR3 is built from 13 residues. Germline V gene lookup returns CDR1 MNHEY and CDR2 SVGAGI. Trimming removed 4 bases from V and 6 bases from J, with 12 bases in between.

V gene TRBV7-2 combines with J gene TRBJ2-3; 9 positions agree with TRBD2. This CDR3 has 18 residues. The V gene end was trimmed by 2 bases and the J gene end by 4 bases; junction bases not matched to a gene: 13. The germline V gene has CDR1 SGHTA and CDR2 FQGNSA. The CDR3 DNA sequence: TGTGCCAGCAGCTTACTTCGCTCCGGCGGGGGGGCGTCAGATACGCAGTATTTT. As protein: CASSLLRSGGGASDTQYF.

V gene TRBV19 combines with J gene TRBJ2-2; TRBD2 aligns across 8 bases. Germline V gene data show CDR1 as LNHDA and CDR2 as SQIVND (reference sequence). J lost 6 bases, V lost 4 bases, and 7 bases had no gene match. This CDR3 has 15 residues. The chain's CDR3 is CASSNPGGPAGELFF. CDR3 in DNA: TGTGCCAGTAGTAACCCGGGGGGGCCCGCCGGGGAGCTGTTTTTT. The entire variable domain, with the rest obtained from reference TRBV19 and TRBJ2-2, is as follows: DGGITQSPKYLFRKEGQNVTLSCEQNLNHDAMYWYRQDPGQGLRLIYYSQIVNDFQKGDIAEGYSVSREKKESFPLTVTSAQKNPTAFYLCASSNPGGPAGELFFGEGSRLTVL.

This clone was counted a few times. The chain has TRBV19 and TRBJ1-5; 7 bases are a match to TRBD1. CDR3 length: 14 residues. After removal of 5 bases from V and 7 bases from J, the junction contained 8 bases not matched to a gene. CDR1 is LNHDA and CDR2 is SQIVND in the germline V gene (reference sequence). This CDR3 reads CASSYQTGNQPQHF. CDR3 sequence (DNA): TGTGCCAGTAGTTATCAGACAGGGAACCAGCCCCAGCATTTT.

This clone was picked up a small number of times. The chain is built from TRBV5-1 and TRBJ2-7, with 7 nucleotides matching TRBD2. The CDR3 loop spans 14 amino acids. Germline V gives CDR1 SGHRS, CDR2 YFSETQ. Trimming removed 4 bases from V and 6 bases from J; junction bases left unmatched: 10. The CDR3 here is CASSPRGDAPEQYF. For the CDR3, the DNA is TGCGCCAGCAGCCCTCGGGGGGACGCCCCCGAGCAGTACTTC.

The chain couples TRBV7-9 to TRBJ1-2; D is uncertain. The CDR3 runs 13 residues. Trimming took off 6 bases at V and 4 bases at J, with 12 bases between the two ends. Germline V gene sequence: CDR1 SEHNR, CDR2 FQNEAQ (reference sequence). The CDR3 coding sequence is TGTGCCAGCAGTGGCCGGGTGACCTATGGCTACACCTTC. It encodes CASSGRVTYGYTF.

V usage is TRBV5-1 and J usage is TRBJ1-2; TRBD1 matches 7 bases. Trimming took 4 bases from V and 2 from J; bases not matched to a gene: 5. Germline V lookup: CDR1 SGHRS, CDR2 YFSETQ. This CDR3 is 14 amino acids long. The CDR3 reads CASSPPGQNYGYTF. CDR3 DNA sequence: TGCGCCAGCAGCCCGCCGGGACAGAACTATGGCTACACCTTC.

The chain is built from TRBV6-6 and TRBJ1-2; 7 positions match TRBD1. CDR1 and CDR2 from the germline V gene are MNHNY and SVGAGI (reference sequence). There are 12 residues in the CDR3. V shed 9 bases, J shed 4 bases, and the junction held 5 bases outside the gene matches. For the CDR3, the DNA is TGTGCCAGTACGGGACAGACCTATGGCTACACCTTC. It translates to CASTGQTYGYTF.

V gene TRBV5-5 combines with J gene TRBJ1-2; no firm D call. Germline V CDR1 and CDR2: SGHKS, YYEKEE (reference sequence). The CDR3 totals 14 residues. V shed 0 bases and J shed 6 bases, with 12 bases lying between them. The CDR3 loop reads CASSLGGSADGYTF. In DNA, the CDR3 is TGTGCCAGCAGCTTGGGTGGCAGTGCGGATGGCTACACCTTC.